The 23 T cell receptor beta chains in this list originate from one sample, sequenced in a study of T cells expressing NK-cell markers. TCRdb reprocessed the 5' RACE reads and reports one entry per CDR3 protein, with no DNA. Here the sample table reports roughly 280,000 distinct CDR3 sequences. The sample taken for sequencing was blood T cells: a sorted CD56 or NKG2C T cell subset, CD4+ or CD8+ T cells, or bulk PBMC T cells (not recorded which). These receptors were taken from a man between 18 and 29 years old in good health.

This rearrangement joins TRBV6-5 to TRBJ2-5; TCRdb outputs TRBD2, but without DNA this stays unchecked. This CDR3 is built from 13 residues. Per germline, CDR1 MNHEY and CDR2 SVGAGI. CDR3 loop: CASRPPGGETQYF.

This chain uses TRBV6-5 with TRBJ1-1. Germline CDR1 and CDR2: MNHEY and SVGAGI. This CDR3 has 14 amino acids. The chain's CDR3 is CASSYSNWNTEAFF.

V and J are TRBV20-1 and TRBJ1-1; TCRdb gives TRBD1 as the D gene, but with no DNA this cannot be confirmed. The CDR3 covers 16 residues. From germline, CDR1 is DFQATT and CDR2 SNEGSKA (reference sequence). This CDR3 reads CSARDGTFWVNTEAFF.

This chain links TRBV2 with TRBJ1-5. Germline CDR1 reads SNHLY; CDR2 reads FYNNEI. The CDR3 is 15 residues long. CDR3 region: CASNLRPFDNQPQHF. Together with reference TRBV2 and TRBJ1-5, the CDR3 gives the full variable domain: EPEVTQTPSHQVTQMGQEVILRCVPISNHLYFYWYRQILGQKVEFLVSFYNNEISEKSEIFDDQFSVERPDGSNFTLKIRSTKLEDSAMYFCASNLRPFDNQPQHFGDGTRLSIL.

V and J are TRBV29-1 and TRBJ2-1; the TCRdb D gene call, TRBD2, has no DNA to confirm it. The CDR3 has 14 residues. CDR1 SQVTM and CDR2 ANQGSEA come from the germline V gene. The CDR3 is CSVEGGRAGNEQFF.

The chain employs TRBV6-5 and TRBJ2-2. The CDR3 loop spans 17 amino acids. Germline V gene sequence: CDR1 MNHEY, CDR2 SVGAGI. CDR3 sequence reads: CASSYQLVIANTGELFF.

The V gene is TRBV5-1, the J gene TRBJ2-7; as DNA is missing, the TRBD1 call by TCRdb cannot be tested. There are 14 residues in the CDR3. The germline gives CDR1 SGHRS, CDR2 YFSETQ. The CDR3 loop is CASSPAGQGYEQYF.

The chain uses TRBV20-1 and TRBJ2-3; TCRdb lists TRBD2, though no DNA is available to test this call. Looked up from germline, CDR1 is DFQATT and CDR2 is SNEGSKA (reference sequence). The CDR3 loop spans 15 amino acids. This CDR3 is CSASEARGISDTQYF.

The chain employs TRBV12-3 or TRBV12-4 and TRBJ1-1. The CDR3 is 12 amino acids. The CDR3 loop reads CASSLSTFEAFF.

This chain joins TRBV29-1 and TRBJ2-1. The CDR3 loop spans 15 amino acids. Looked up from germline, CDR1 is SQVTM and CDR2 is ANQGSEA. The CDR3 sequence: CSVEGLRKSYNEQFF.

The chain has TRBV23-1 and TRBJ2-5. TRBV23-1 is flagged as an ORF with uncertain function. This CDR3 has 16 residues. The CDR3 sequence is CASSQSSQRRQETQYF.

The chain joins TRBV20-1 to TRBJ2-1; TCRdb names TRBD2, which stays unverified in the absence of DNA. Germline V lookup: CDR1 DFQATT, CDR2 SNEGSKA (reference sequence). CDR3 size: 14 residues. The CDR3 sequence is CSASSGSGKNEQFF.

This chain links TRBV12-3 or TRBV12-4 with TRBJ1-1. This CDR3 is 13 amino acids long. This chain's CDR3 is CASSPVRGTEAFF.

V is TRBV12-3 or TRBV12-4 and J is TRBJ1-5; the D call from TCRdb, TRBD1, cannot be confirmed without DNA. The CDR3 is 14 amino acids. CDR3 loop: CASSWGDGGQPQHF.

CDR3 residues: CASSELAGAGNEQFF. The chain carries TRBV21-1 and TRBJ2-1; as DNA is missing, the TRBD2 call by TCRdb cannot be tested. TRBV21-1 is shown as a pseudogene. The length of the CDR3 is 15 residues.

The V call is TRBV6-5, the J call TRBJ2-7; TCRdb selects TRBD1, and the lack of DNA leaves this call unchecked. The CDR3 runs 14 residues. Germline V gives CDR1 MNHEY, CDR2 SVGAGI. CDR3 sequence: CASRHRGRNYEQYF.

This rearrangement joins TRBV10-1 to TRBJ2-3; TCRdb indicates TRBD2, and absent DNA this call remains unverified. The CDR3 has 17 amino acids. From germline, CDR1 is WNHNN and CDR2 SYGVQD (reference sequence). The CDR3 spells CASTATSGRGSTDTQYF.

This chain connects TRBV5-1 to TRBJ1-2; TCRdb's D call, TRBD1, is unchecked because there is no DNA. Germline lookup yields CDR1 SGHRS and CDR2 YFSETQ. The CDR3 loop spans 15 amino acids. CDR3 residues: CASSFGTGANYGYTF. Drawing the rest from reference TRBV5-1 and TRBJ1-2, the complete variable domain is KAGVTQTPRYLIKTRGQQVTLSCSPISGHRSVSWYQQTPGQGLQFLFEYFSETQRNKGNFPGRFSGRQFSNSRSEMNVSTLELGDSALYLCASSFGTGANYGYTFGSGTRLTVV.

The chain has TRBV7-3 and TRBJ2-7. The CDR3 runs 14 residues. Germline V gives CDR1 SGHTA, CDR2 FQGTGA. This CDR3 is CASSLAGPSYEQYF.

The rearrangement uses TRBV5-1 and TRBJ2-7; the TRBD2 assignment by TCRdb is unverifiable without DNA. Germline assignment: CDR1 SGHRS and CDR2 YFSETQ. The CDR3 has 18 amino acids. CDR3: CASSFNSGTSGRSYEQYF.

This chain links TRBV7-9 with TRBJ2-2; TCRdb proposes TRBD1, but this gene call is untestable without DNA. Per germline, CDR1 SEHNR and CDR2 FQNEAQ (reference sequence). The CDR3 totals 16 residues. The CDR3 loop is CASSKRQGPNTGELFF.

Here the CDR3 reads CSARPGPREGQYF. The chain joins TRBV20-1 to TRBJ2-7; the TCRdb call, TRBD1, lacks DNA for checking. The CDR3 sequence is 13 residues long. Looked up from germline, CDR1 is DFQATT and CDR2 is SNEGSKA (reference sequence).

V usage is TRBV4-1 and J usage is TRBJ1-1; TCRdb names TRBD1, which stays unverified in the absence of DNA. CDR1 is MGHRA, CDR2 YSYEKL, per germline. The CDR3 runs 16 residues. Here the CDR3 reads CASSQDVFVGGTEAFF.